The 13 T cell receptor beta chains below all came from one sample that was sequenced in a study of T cells in Graves' hyperthyroidism and ophthalmopathy. RNA transcripts gave rise to amplified TCR beta CDR3 regions. HTBI primers were the set used in a first-round RT-PCR of the TCR CDR3. In TCRdb, the multiplex PCR reads were re-called with MiXCR into one record per CDR3 protein. The sample includes fewer than 750,000 distinct CDR3 sequences, 40% to 55% of them seen just once. Specimen: peripheral blood or thyroid tissue (not recorded which). The origin of the receptors is a woman younger than 35 with Graves' hyperthyroidism.

The chain is built from TRBV10-3 and TRBJ2-7; D assignment may be TRBD1 or TRBD2 (5 bases each). This CDR3 has 15 residues. With 10 bases removed from V and 1 base from J, the gap between germline ends came to 20 bases. CDR1 and CDR2 (germline): ENHRY, SYGVKD. The CDR3 coding sequence is TGTGCCACCGCCAGGCGAGGGACCCCATCCTACGAGCAGTACTTC. Translating gives CATARRGTPSYEQYF.

The V and J genes are TRBV7-7 and TRBJ2-1; the D gene is possibly TRBD2 (6 bases). Germline V gene lookup returns CDR1 SSHAT and CDR2 FNYEAQ (reference sequence). This CDR3 spans 14 amino acids. The ends were cut back, 5 bases at V and 4 bases at J, with 12 bases in the middle. The DNA for the CDR3 is TGTGCCAGCAGCCCCATGGGACTTTACAATGAGCAGTTCTTC. The encoded protein is CASSPMGLYNEQFF.

This clonotype was picked up many times. This chain joins TRBV28 and TRBJ1-1; the D gene is possibly TRBD1 (6 bases). V lost 8 bases and J lost 0, with 10 bases in between. Germline V gene sequence: CDR1 MDHEN, CDR2 SYDVKM. There are 13 residues in the CDR3. This CDR3 is CASEGTMNTEAFF. The CDR3 nucleotides are TGTGCCAGCGAGGGGACAATGAACACTGAAGCTTTCTTT. The variable domain in full, completed from reference TRBV28 and TRBJ1-1, reads DVKVTQSSRYLVKRTGEKVFLECVQDMDHENMFWYRQDPGLGLRLIYFSYDVKMKEKGDIPEGYSVSREKKERFSLILESASTNQTSMYLCASEGTMNTEAFFGQGTRLTVV.

This clonotype was counted many times. The junction shows a germline mismatch at one end, possibly a read error. The rearrangement joins TRBV29-1 to TRBJ1-5, with 7 bases identical to TRBD1. This CDR3 comprises 13 residues. From germline, CDR1 is SQVTM and CDR2 ANQGSEA. CDR3 DNA: TGCAGCGTTAGACAGGGAGGCAATGAGCCCCAGCATTTT. This gives the protein CSVRQGGNEPQHF.

The chain joins TRBV11-2 to TRBJ2-5; D may be TRBD1 (5 bases). The V end was cut by 3 bases, the J end by 6 bases, with 14 bases between. This CDR3 spans 14 amino acids. Looked up from germline, CDR1 is SGHAT and CDR2 is FQNNGV. The CDR3 loop reads CASSFPGPEQTQYF. CDR3 bases: TGTGCCAGCAGCTTTCCAGGGCCTGAGCAGACCCAGTACTTC.

The rearrangement uses TRBV24-1 and TRBJ2-7, with 7 bases matching TRBD1. This CDR3 spans 16 amino acids. Germline values: CDR1 KGHDR, CDR2 SFDVKD. V trimming: 3 bases; J trimming: 7 bases; junction bases outside the gene matches: 14. CDR3 sequence (DNA): TGTGCCACCAGTGATGGTACAGGGGTTACCTACAATGAGCAGTACTTC. The encoded protein is CATSDGTGVTYNEQYF.

J is TRBJ2-5 and V is TRBV12-3 or TRBV12-4; D might be TRBD1 (5 bases). Trimming removed 5 bases from V and 5 bases from J, with 9 bases in between. CDR3 length: 12 amino acids. CDR3 nucleotide sequence: TGTGCCAGCAGTATCCCAGGGGAGACCCAGTACTTC. Protein sequence: CASSIPGETQYF.

The chain has TRBV6-2 or TRBV6-3 and TRBJ2-5, with D unclear. Trimming took 0 bases from V and 5 from J, leaving 19 bases between them. Germline V gene sequence: CDR1 MNHEY, CDR2 SVGEGT. The CDR3 is 17 residues long. The CDR3 is CASSYSTLLDYNETQYF. In nucleotides, the CDR3 is TGTGCCAGCAGTTACTCGACTCTCTTGGATTACAATGAGACCCAGTACTTC.

This clonotype was observed at least ten times. The chain combines TRBV20-1 with TRBJ2-7, with 7 nucleotides matching TRBD2. CDR1 DFQATT and CDR2 SNEGSKA come from the germline V gene (reference sequence). Trimming cost V 0 bases and J 1 base; bases outside gene matches: 12. This CDR3 has 17 amino acids. Here the CDR3 reads CSARDIHLAARSYEQYF. CDR3 DNA: TGCAGTGCTAGAGATATCCACCTAGCGGCACGTTCCTACGAGCAGTACTTC.

The V call is TRBV20-1, the J call TRBJ2-5, with D possibly TRBD1 on 6 matching bases. Germline-derived CDR1 and CDR2 are DFQATT and SNEGSKA (reference sequence). There are 12 residues in the CDR3. V lost 6 bases, J lost 5 bases, and 13 bases lay in between. In DNA form, the CDR3 reads TGCAGTGCAAGGACAGCGAGGGAGACCCAGTACTTC. This codes for CSARTARETQYF.

With respect to this clonotype: This may arise from a read error, as a much more abundant clone is one base away. The V gene is TRBV2, the J gene TRBJ2-2; 7 nucleotides agree with TRBD1. Germline V gene lookup returns CDR1 SNHLY and CDR2 FYNNEI. CDR3 length: 15 amino acids. The CDR3 is CASIRQGRNTEELFF. The DNA of the CDR3 is TGTGCCAGCATCAGACAGGGCCGAAACACCGAGGAGCTGTTTTTT.

Comment on this clonotype: Germline and junction disagree at one end, which may indicate a read error. This chain uses TRBV7-7 with TRBJ2-1; D is ambiguous. CDR3 length: 13 amino acids. Germline CDR1 reads SSHAT; CDR2 reads FNYEAQ (reference sequence). CDR3 protein: CASSHSGIDEQFF. CDR3 nucleotide sequence: TGTGCTAGCAGCCACTCCGGAATTGATGAGCAGTTCTTC.

The CDR3 here is CSASSYSGVGGYTF. The CDR3 DNA is TGCAGTGCCAGTAGCTATTCAGGGGTCGGTGGCTACACCTTC. The rearrangement joins TRBV20-1 to TRBJ1-2, with a possible D match to TRBD1 (6 bases). The CDR3 spans 14 residues. CDR1 is DFQATT and CDR2 is SNEGSKA in the germline V gene (reference sequence). V lost 6 bases, J lost 7 bases, and 21 bases lay in between.